These 18 T cell receptor beta chains came from one sample sequenced in a study of blood T cell repertoires in COVID-19. The repertoire was sequenced with immunoSEQ multiplex PCR; TCRdb's copy has only in-frame clones and lacks some. The data contain 150,000 to 200,000 clones, roughly 85% of them singletons. Sequenced material: peripheral blood. Every receptor here comes from a man in his 60s with acute or convalescent COVID-19.

V gene TRBV27 combines with J gene TRBJ1-1, with 12 bases identical to TRBD1. The CDR3 totals 19 residues. After removal of 0 bases from V and 0 bases from J, the junction contained 8 bases not matched to a gene. CDR1 is MNHEY, CDR2 SMNVEV, per germline (reference sequence). CDR3 loop: CASSLSHGTGGAMNTEAFF. The CDR3 DNA follows: TGTGCCAGCAGTTTATCTCACGGGACAGGGGGCGCTATGAACACTGAAGCTTTCTTT.

This clone appeared once. This chain's CDR3 is CAWGMDAGTANTEAFF. CDR3 in DNA: TGTGCCTGGGGGATGGACGCCGGGACAGCGAACACTGAAGCTTTCTTT. The rearrangement uses TRBV30 and TRBJ1-1; the match to TRBD1 covers 7 bases. Germline trimming cut 5 bases from V and 1 base from J; bases unmatched to any gene: 13. Germline CDR1 and CDR2: GTSNPN and SVGIG (reference sequence). The CDR3 consists of 16 residues.

The chain employs TRBV6-6 and TRBJ2-3; 10 bases agree with TRBD1. Per the germline V gene, CDR1 is MNHNY and CDR2 is SVGAGI (reference sequence). The CDR3 contains 12 residues. The CDR3 nucleotides are TGTGCGGTCGGACAGGGGGCAGATACGCAGTATTTT. Protein product: CAVGQGADTQYF.

This CDR3 reads CASSLRDRGPSGRVNEQFF. The DNA of the CDR3 is TGTGCCAGCAGCTTAAGGGACAGGGGGCCCAGCGGGAGAGTTAATGAGCAGTTCTTC. This chain joins TRBV7-6 and TRBJ2-1; 12 bases fit TRBD1. CDR3 length: 19 residues. V trimming: 2 bases; J trimming: 7 bases; junction bases outside the gene matches: 15. CDR1 and CDR2 from the germline V gene are SGHVS and FNYEAQ.

This clone was picked up a small number of times. This chain joins TRBV28 and TRBJ1-1, with D perhaps matching TRBD1 (6 bases). CDR3 size: 10 residues. The V end lost 6 bases, the J end lost 14 bases, and 13 bases lay between the germline ends. CDR1 is MDHEN, CDR2 SYDVKM, per germline. The CDR3 nucleotides are TGTGCCAGCAGAGGAAGCAGGGGCTTCTTT. Translating gives CASRGSRGFF. The full variable domain, in which reference TRBV28 and TRBJ1-1 provide the parts outside the CDR3, is DVKVTQSSRYLVKRTGEKVFLECVQDMDHENMFWYRQDPGLGLRLIYFSYDVKMKEKGDIPEGYSVSREKKERFSLILESASTNQTSMYLCASRGSRGFFGQGTRLTVV.

This chain joins TRBV7-2 and TRBJ2-7; the match to TRBD1 covers 7 bases. Germline V lookup: CDR1 SGHTA, CDR2 FQGNSA. The CDR3 runs to 13 residues. V shed 1 base and J 5 bases; nucleotides not matched to a gene: 2. This CDR3 is CASSLDRGNEQYF. The CDR3 DNA reads as TGTGCCAGCAGCTTAGACAGGGGCAACGAGCAGTACTTC.

The chain joins TRBV6-2 or TRBV6-3 to TRBJ1-2; D gene uncertain. Trimming left V 2 bases short and J 2 bases short, with 6 bases between. The germline gives CDR1 MNHEY, CDR2 SVGEGT. The length of the CDR3 is 13 residues. The CDR3 DNA reads TGTGCCAGCAGTTACGGGCAGAACTATGGCTACACCTTC. This encodes CASSYGQNYGYTF.

J is TRBJ1-5 and V is TRBV6-2 or TRBV6-3, with TRBD1 matching 10 bases. CDR1 and CDR2 (germline): MNHEY, SVGEGT. Trimming removed 5 bases from V and 5 bases from J; junction bases left unmatched: 0. This CDR3 spans 13 amino acids. The CDR3 bases are TGTGCCAGCAGTGGGACAGGGGATCAGCCCCAGCATTTT. Its protein is CASSGTGDQPQHF.

The V and J genes are TRBV3-1 (or the pseudogene TRBV3-2) and TRBJ2-7; TRBD2 aligns across 9 bases. Germline V CDR1 and CDR2: LGHDT, YNNKEL (reference sequence). The CDR3 length is 15 residues. Trimming removed 3 bases from V and 6 bases from J; junction bases left unmatched: 9. CDR3 protein: CASSHMIAGESEQYF. CDR3 bases: TGTGCCAGCAGCCATATGATAGCGGGAGAATCCGAGCAGTACTTC.

The chain has TRBV12-3 or TRBV12-4 and TRBJ2-3; D remains ambiguous. The CDR3 is 12 amino acids. Trimming took 7 bases from V and 5 from J, leaving 10 bases between them. CDR3 sequence: CASTLRGDTQYF. The CDR3 nucleotides read TGTGCCAGCACCCTCAGAGGAGATACGCAGTATTTT.

The chain recombines TRBV2 with TRBJ1-1, with 10 positions matching TRBD1. There are 15 residues in the CDR3. CDR1 and CDR2 from the germline V gene are SNHLY and FYNNEI. V gave up 2 bases and J gave up 10 bases; unmatched junction bases: 10. CDR3 in DNA: TGTGCCAGCAGTGAACAGGGGGACAGGGGTCGAGGAGCTTTCTTT. It translates to CASSEQGDRGRGAFF.

The V gene is TRBV27, the J gene TRBJ1-6; 12 bases align to TRBD1. Looked up from germline, CDR1 is MNHEY and CDR2 is SMNVEV (reference sequence). This CDR3 comprises 17 residues. J lost 10 bases, V lost 1 base, and 8 bases had no gene match. DNA for the CDR3: TGTGCCAGCAGTTTATTGGGACAGGGGGCCTACGAGTCACCCCTCCACTTT. The encoded protein is CASSLLGQGAYESPLHF.

This clone was observed a single time. CDR3 in DNA: TGTGCCAGCAGTTTAAGCGGGACACAAGCTGGAAACACCATATATTTT. It encodes CASSLSGTQAGNTIYF. The gene calls are TRBV28 and TRBJ1-3; tentatively, D is TRBD1 (6 bases). V gave up 2 bases and J gave up 2 bases, with 13 bases separating them. The CDR3 runs 16 residues. Germline V gene data show CDR1 as MDHEN and CDR2 as SYDVKM.

J is TRBJ2-7 and V is TRBV6-5, with TRBD2 matching over 13 bases. The V segment lost 0 bases and the J segment 5 bases; nucleotides outside the gene matches: 1. The CDR3 runs to 15 residues. CDR1 and CDR2 from the germline V gene are MNHEY and SVGAGI. The CDR3 loop reads CASSYSGTSGNEQYF. The DNA for the CDR3 is TGTGCCAGCAGTTACTCGGGGACTAGCGGGAACGAGCAGTACTTC.

A single count supports this clone. The chain links TRBV28 to TRBJ1-5; D is uncertain. Trimming left V 10 bases short and J 7 bases short, with 5 bases between. Germline V gene lookup returns CDR1 MDHEN and CDR2 SYDVKM. The CDR3 covers 9 residues. CDR3 sequence: CAIGQPQHF. For the CDR3, the DNA is TGTGCCATCGGGCAGCCCCAGCATTTT.

This sequence joins TRBV6-5 and TRBJ2-7, with TRBD2 identical over 10 bases. V gave up 5 bases and J gave up 4 bases; unmatched junction bases: 5. The CDR3 totals 14 residues. Germline V gives CDR1 MNHEY, CDR2 SVGAGI. CDR3 protein: CASSPSGSSYEQYF. The CDR3 DNA reads TGTGCCAGCAGTCCTAGCGGGAGCAGTTACGAGCAGTACTTC.

This clone was counted a few times. The junction and the germline gene differ at one end; a read error may be behind it. V usage is TRBV7-7 and J usage is TRBJ2-1; 8 positions match TRBD2. The CDR3 extends over 18 amino acids. Looked up from germline, CDR1 is SSHAT and CDR2 is FNYEAQ (reference sequence). This CDR3 is CASSLLPDSGTSYNEQFF. CDR3 bases: TGTGCTAGCAGCTTGCTACCAGATAGCGGGACGTCCTACAATGAGCAGTTCTTC.

The rearrangement uses TRBV5-1 and TRBJ2-1, with 8 bases aligning to TRBD1. The germline V gene has CDR1 SGHRS and CDR2 YFSETQ. The CDR3 spans 15 residues. V shed 0 bases, J shed 7 bases, and the junction held 6 bases outside the gene matches. As DNA, the CDR3 is TGCGCCAGCAGCTTGGAACCGGGACAGGTGAATGAGCAGTTCTTC. It codes for CASSLEPGQVNEQFF.